Detailed here is one TCR beta chain. No antigen is known for it. This sample was taken from a study of OX40 agonist ivuxolimab in advanced cancers. In the study overall: At doses from 0.01 to 10 mg/kg, patients were given intravenous ivuxolimab every 2 weeks. Anti-PD-1, anti-PD-L1 or anti-CTLA-4 therapy given earlier was allowed, and 35% to 50% had some.

Patients with autoimmune history or systemic immunosuppression were excluded. General observations from the study: Within 6 weeks, CD4+ and CD8+ blood T cells expanded clonally at 0.1 to 3.0 mg/kg.

Libraries were prepared by immunoSEQ multiplex PCR; TCRdb keeps only in-frame clonotypes and omits some of them. The data contain roughly 56,000 clones, 70% to 90% of them singletons. This sequence originates from an adult with an advanced solid tumor such as melanoma, head and neck, liver or kidney cancer. The input for sequencing was CD4+ or CD8+ T cells sorted from blood, taken in a trial of the OX40 agonist ivuxolimab.

CDR3 protein: CAWREKGEGLSVWAYNEQFF. In DNA form, the CDR3 reads TGTGCCTGGAGGGAGAAAGGGGAGGGCCTATCGGTATGGGCATACAATGAGCAGTTCTTC. The chain recombines TRBV30 with TRBJ2-1; 7 bases map to TRBD2. Germline CDR1 GTSNPN, CDR2 SVGIG (reference sequence). This CDR3 is built from 20 residues. V shed 3 bases, J shed 4 bases, and the junction held 24 bases outside the gene matches. Supplemented by reference TRBV30 and TRBJ2-1, the full variable domain reads SQTIHQWPATLVQPVGSPLSLECTVEGTSNPNLYWYRQAAGRGLQLLFYSVGIGQISSEVPQNLSASRPQDRQFILSSKKLLLSDSGFYLCAWREKGEGLSVWAYNEQFFGPGTRLTVL.